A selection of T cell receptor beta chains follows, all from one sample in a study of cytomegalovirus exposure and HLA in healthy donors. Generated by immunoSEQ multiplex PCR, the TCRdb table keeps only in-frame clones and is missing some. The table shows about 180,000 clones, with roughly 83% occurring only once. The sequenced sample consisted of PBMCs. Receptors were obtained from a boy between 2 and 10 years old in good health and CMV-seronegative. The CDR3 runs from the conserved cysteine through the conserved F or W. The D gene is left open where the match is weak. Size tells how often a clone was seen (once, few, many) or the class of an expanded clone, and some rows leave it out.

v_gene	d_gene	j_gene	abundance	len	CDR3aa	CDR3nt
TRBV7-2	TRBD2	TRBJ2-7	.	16	CASSFFLSGGLREQYF	TGTGCCAGCAGCTTCTTCTTAAGCGGGGGTTTAAGGGAGCAGTACTTC
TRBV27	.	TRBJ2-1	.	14	CASSFTGTYNEQFF	TGTGCCAGCAGTTTTACAGGGACCTACAATGAGCAGTTCTTC
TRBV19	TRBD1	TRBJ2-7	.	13	CASSTDRAGEQYF	TGTGCCAGTAGTACGGACAGGGCGGGCGAGCAGTACTTC
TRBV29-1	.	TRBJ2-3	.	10	CSVDLDTQYF	TGCAGCGTTGACTTAGATACGCAGTATTTT
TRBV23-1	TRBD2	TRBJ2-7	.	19	CASTRGLGTSGWASYEQYF	TGCGCCAGCACCCGCGGCTTAGGGACTAGCGGGTGGGCCTCCTACGAGCAGTACTTC
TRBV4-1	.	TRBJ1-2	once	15	CASSQPTGLNYGYTF	TGCGCCAGCAGCCAGCCAACAGGGCTGAACTATGGCTACACCTTC
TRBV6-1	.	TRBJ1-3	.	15	CASSFRQVFGNTIYF	TGTGCCAGCAGTTTCCGACAGGTGTTCGGAAACACCATATATTTT
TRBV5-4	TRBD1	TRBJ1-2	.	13	CASSQTGQEGYTF	TGTGCCAGCAGCCAGACCGGACAGGAAGGCTACACCTTC
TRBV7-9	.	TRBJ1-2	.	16	CASSLGTGRGRYGYTF	TGTGCCAGCAGCTTAGGAACTGGTAGGGGTCGATATGGCTACACCTTC
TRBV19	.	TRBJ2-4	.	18	CASSIRGGINLAKNIQYF	TGTGCCAGTAGTATTAGGGGTGGTATTAACCTAGCCAAAAACATTCAGTACTTC
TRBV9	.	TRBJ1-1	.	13	CASSVVAGTEAFF	TGTGCCAGCAGCGTAGTAGCAGGGACTGAAGCTTTCTTT
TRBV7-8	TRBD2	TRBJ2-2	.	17	CASSLRLGLAFTGELFF	TGTGCCAGCAGCTTAAGGTTGGGACTAGCGTTCACCGGGGAGCTGTTTTTT
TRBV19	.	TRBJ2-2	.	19	CASSTLPRGPEMVTGELFF	TGTGCCAGTAGTACCCTTCCCCGCGGCCCCGAAATGGTCACCGGGGAGCTGTTTTTT
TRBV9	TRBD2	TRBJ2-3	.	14	CASSVALAEDTQYF	TGTGCCAGCAGCGTAGCGCTAGCGGAAGATACGCAGTATTTT
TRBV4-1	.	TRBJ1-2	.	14	CASSQAGGLYGYTF	TGCGCCAGCAGCCAAGCCGGGGGGCTCTATGGCTACACCTTC
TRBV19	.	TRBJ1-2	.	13	CASSQAPLDGYTF	TGTGCCAGTAGTCAAGCCCCATTAGATGGCTACACCTTC
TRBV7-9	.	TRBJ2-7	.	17	CASSFPRGRPHPYEQYF	TGTGCCAGCAGCTTCCCGCGGGGCAGGCCGCACCCCTACGAGCAGTACTTC
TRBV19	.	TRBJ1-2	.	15	CASSIVALTHYGYTF	TGTGCCAGTAGTATAGTAGCGCTGACCCACTATGGCTACACCTTC
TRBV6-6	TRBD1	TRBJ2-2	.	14	CASRGGTNTGELFF	TGTGCCAGTAGAGGGGGCACGAACACCGGGGAGCTGTTTTTT
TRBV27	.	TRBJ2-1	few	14	CASSLTAGLNEQFF	TGTGCCAGCAGTTTGACAGCCGGACTAAATGAGCAGTTCTTC
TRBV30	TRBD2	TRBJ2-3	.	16	CAWIPGLAKSTDTQYF	TGTGCCTGGATCCCGGGACTAGCGAAGTCCACAGATACGCAGTATTTT
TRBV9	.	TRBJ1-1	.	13	CASSPPFNTEAFF	TGTGCCAGCAGCCCCCCGTTCAACACTGAAGCTTTCTTT
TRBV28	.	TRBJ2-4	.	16	CASSPTISQGKNIQYF	TGTGCCAGCAGTCCCACGATTAGCCAGGGCAAAAACATTCAGTACTTC
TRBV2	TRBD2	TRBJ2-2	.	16	CASKDGGLVNTGELFF	TGTGCCAGCAAGGACGGCGGACTAGTGAACACCGGGGAGCTGTTTTTT
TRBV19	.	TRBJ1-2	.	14	CASRPVALDYGYTF	TGTGCCAGTAGACCGGTCGCGCTTGACTATGGCTACACCTTC
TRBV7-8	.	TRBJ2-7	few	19	CASSLSPLGPEAFSYEQYF	TGTGCCAGCAGCTTGTCCCCCCTGGGGCCAGAAGCCTTCTCCTACGAGCAGTACTTC
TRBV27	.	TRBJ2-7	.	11	CASSSSREQYF	TGTGCCAGCAGTTCGTCGCGCGAGCAGTACTTC
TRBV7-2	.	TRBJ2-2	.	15	CASRPPGGNTGELFF	TGTGCCAGCCGTCCCCCCGGGGGGAACACCGGGGAGCTGTTTTTT
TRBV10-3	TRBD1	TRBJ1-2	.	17	CAISESWVVGQDYGYTF	TGTGCCATCAGTGAGTCTTGGGTGGTAGGACAGGATTATGGCTACACCTTC
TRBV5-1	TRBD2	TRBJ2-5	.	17	CASSLYSSGRAEETQYF	TGCGCCAGCAGTCTCTACTCTAGCGGGAGGGCCGAGGAGACCCAGTACTTC
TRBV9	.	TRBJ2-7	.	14	CASSVEGLSYEQYF	TGTGCCAGCAGCGTAGAAGGACTCAGCTACGAGCAGTACTTC
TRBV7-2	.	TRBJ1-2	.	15	CASSFGPGKNYGYTF	TGTGCCAGCAGCTTCGGTCCAGGCAAGAACTATGGCTACACCTTC
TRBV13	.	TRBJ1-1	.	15	CASSLRAGKNTEAFF	TGTGCCAGCAGCTTACGAGCAGGGAAGAACACTGAAGCTTTCTTT
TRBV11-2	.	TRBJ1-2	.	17	CASSSTAFNKNNYGYTF	TGTGCCAGCAGCTCGACAGCTTTCAACAAAAATAACTATGGCTACACCTTC
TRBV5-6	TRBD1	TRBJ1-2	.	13	CASIVQGVYGYTF	TGTGCCAGCATCGTACAGGGGGTCTATGGCTACACCTTC
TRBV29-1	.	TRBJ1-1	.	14	CSVEEGLMNTEAFF	TGCAGCGTCGAGGAGGGTCTCATGAACACTGAAGCTTTCTTT
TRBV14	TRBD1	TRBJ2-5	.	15	CASSLRDRRQETQYF	TGTGCCAGCAGCCTCCGGGACAGGCGTCAAGAGACCCAGTACTTC
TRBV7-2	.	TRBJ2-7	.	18	CASSLTPPRYQNSYEQYF	TGTGCCAGCAGCTTAACCCCACCCCGGTATCAAAACTCCTACGAGCAGTACTTC
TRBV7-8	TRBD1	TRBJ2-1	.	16	CASSLAAGQGYNEQFF	TGTGCCAGCAGCTTAGCCGCAGGACAGGGTTACAATGAGCAGTTCTTC
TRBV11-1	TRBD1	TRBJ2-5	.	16	CASGLYGQGVKETQYF	TGTGCCAGCGGTCTGTACGGCCAGGGGGTAAAAGAGACCCAGTACTTC
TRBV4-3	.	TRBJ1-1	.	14	CASSQEQVDTEAFF	TGCGCCAGCAGCCAAGAACAGGTCGACACTGAAGCTTTCTTT